This T cell receptor (beta chain) was sequenced for a study of identical twins. Each cDNA held unique molecular identifiers, and template switching gave it a universal primer site. TCRdb passed the 5' RACE reads through MiXCR, listing each CDR3 protein once. The sample comprises about 530,000 distinct CDR3 sequences, roughly 15% of which are singletons, and 0.44% rests with the top ten. The junction had 13 bases not matched to a gene; V was cut back by 3 bases and J by 0 bases. CDR3 length: 18 amino acids. Germline assignment: CDR1 DFQATT and CDR2 SNEGSKA (reference sequence). Healthy Caucasians, and only they, were the donors. This sample was shared with a second study, whose subject was yellow fever vaccine responses in identical twins.

This chain uses TRBV20-1 with TRBJ2-3; 9 bases agree with TRBD2. The sample consisted of CD4+ T cells sorted from blood. The source is a woman in her late teens or twenties in good health. DNA of the CDR3: TGCAGTGCTAGTCGATCGAGCGGGGGGCCGGCTAGCACAGATACGCAGTATTTT. The encoded protein is CSASRSSGGPASTDTQYF.